The clone carrying this T cell receptor beta chain was counted only a few times. The target antigen is unknown. This specimen belongs to a study of cytomegalovirus exposure and HLA in healthy donors. Findings of the study overall: Published work reported that the classifier diagnosed cytomegalovirus status with high specificity and sensitivity. For TCR beta chains, V- and J-gene trimming was later linked to a missense DCLRE1C variant. Beyond CMV serostatus, there was no information to go on about immune exposure. Earlier findings revealed that most TCR beta V segments proved productive either about 90% or about 30% of the time.

PCR employed 60 Vbeta and 13 Jbeta primers. Repertoires were generated with immunoSEQ multiplex PCR, while TCRdb's copy carries only in-frame clones and drops some. The profile shows fewer than 150,000 clones, about 80% of them singletons. Sequenced: PBMCs. The TCR was taken from a man in his forties in good health and CMV-seronegative.

Written as DNA, the CDR3 is TGTGCCAGCAGCCACCCCCCCGAGGGAGCCCGATACAATGAGCAGTTCTTC. Its translation is CASSHPPEGARYNEQFF. The chain uses TRBV11-3 and TRBJ2-1, with a weak D call TRBD2 (5 bases). Germline assignment: CDR1 SGHNT and CDR2 YENEEA. V lost 5 bases and J lost 4, with 21 bases in between. The CDR3 totals 17 residues.